This T cell receptor beta chain was captured in a study of blood T cells in healthy people across ages. The CDR3 sequence is 15 residues long. In germline, CDR1 is ENHRY, CDR2 SYGVKD. The V and J ends lost 3 bases and 4 bases, in that order; junction bases with no gene match: 5. The use of a sample-barcoded 5' primer and a J-beta primer mix characterized a second PCR of roughly 7 to 11 cycles. TCRdb re-called the 5' RACE reads through MiXCR, storing one row per CDR3 protein. Counted here are 800,000 to 950,000 distinct CDR3 sequences, about 28% occurring once; the ten biggest clones make up roughly 10%. A few counts support this clonotype. The same sample was also used in a study of T cells of mothers and their children.

The clonotype originates from a woman between 40 and 55 years old in good health. The sample was blood. The chain couples TRBV10-3 to TRBJ2-1; TRBD2 matches 8 bases. In DNA, the CDR3 is TGTGCCATCAGTGAAGAAGCGGGGGCATACAATGAGCAGTTCTTC. Translated: CAISEEAGAYNEQFF.